This paragraph covers one T cell receptor beta chain sequence. This clone was picked up a small number of times. Its target antigen remains unknown. It has no much larger one-base neighbor in the sample; base qualities were not kept. To prepare the library, the immunoSEQ multiplex PCR assay was applied. Using reverse primers that targeted J gene segments together with forward primers that targeted V gene segments, the TR loci were amplified in a multiplexed PCR. Amplified CDR3 regions were sequenced on the Illumina HiSeq System. The original methods were these. To strip out PCR and sequencing errors and collapse the data into unique sequences, a nearest-neighbour algorithm merged closely related reads. Two measures summarised the repertoires: clonality, and T cell density, defined as TR molecules per amount of genomic DNA input. CDR3 amino acid sequences present in at least 80% of unsorted samples were defined as public TRs and were then tested for differential abundance between coeliac and control samples. Differences in clonality and density between disease groups were tested by Kruskal-Wallis tests, followed by Dunn post-tests. In its TCRdb copy, this immuneACCESS table keeps in-frame sequences only and misses some clones. Where compared with another copy, unresolved V genes explain less than half of these, and the others have no known cause. That table is the source of V, J and clone size, and D and trimming were worked out from the DNA. The sample data list around 4,100 clones, and 60% of these were observed just once. The ten largest account for more than 15% of the sample.

The entry originates in a study of coeliac disease (dated by TCRdb to 2021 to 2024). For context, the study as a whole: Coeliac patients were categorised as having newly diagnosed active disease, refractory coeliac disease type I, or disease controlled by a gluten-free diet. Small intestinal lymphocyte fractions from coeliac and non-coeliac patients were analysed in the study using next-generation sequencing of rearranged TRB and TRG CDR3 regions. Because high-resolution HLA typing was not available, biased TRBV7-2 usage was examined as a proof of principle. The aim was to characterise TR repertoires of small intestinal T cells in active, refractory type I and gluten-free-diet-treated coeliac disease. TRB sequencing worked for samples from fewer than 35 subjects, and these included over 20 paired bulk unsorted intraepithelial and lamina propria cell samples. A total of approximately 30 patients were included in the full study, of whom some 22 had serologically confirmed coeliac disease and 8 were controls with non-small intestinal disorders. General findings and caveats noted by the study authors: TRB repertoires were found to be largely private, with most amino acid sequences unique to one sample, and no significant difference in V-gene usage was found between disease groups. The separation of intraepithelial from lamina propria cells did not yield high-purity fractions, so cross-contamination between compartments was possible. TRB and TRG repertoires of active coeliac intraepithelial and lamina propria samples showed lower clonality than controls, suggesting recruitment of diverse T cells. The approach was considered by the authors to be unsuitable for unbiased detection of gliadin-specific T cells, as gliadin-specific T cells are scarce and rarely shared between patients.

The cysteine opens and the phenylalanine closes a CDR3 of 18 amino acids. Here the CDR3 DNA is all that survives: 54 bases in frame from base 1. CDR1 LNHDA and CDR2 SQIVND are derived from the germline V gene (reference sequence). Here V drops 4 bases and J drops 0 bases, and the junction holds 8 bases not matched to any gene. Cells were frozen in aliquots of 500,000 in DMSO/FBS in liquid nitrogen, and a single aliquot from each fraction was used for sequencing. All 30 or so patients in the study underwent endoscopy and small intestinal biopsy. Intraepithelial cells were released from biopsies by stirring for one hour at 37 degrees C in RPMI containing EGTA, MgCl2 and 1% FBS. Genomic DNA was extracted from frozen unsorted cell fractions with the Qiagen DNeasy blood extraction kit.

This clonotype was sampled from a human donor with active celiac disease. Material for sequencing was intraepithelial lymphocytes from the gut. Read against the paper, the sample's cell subset or site label means: intraepithelial cell (IEC) fraction of small intestinal biopsy. The rearrangement combines TRBV19 with TRBJ1-3, with TRBD1 matching 11 junction bases. The sequenced DNA is TGTGCCAGTAGTACCGGACAGGGGGCCCCCCACTCTGGAAACACCATATATTTT. It translates to CASSTGQGAPHSGNTIYF.